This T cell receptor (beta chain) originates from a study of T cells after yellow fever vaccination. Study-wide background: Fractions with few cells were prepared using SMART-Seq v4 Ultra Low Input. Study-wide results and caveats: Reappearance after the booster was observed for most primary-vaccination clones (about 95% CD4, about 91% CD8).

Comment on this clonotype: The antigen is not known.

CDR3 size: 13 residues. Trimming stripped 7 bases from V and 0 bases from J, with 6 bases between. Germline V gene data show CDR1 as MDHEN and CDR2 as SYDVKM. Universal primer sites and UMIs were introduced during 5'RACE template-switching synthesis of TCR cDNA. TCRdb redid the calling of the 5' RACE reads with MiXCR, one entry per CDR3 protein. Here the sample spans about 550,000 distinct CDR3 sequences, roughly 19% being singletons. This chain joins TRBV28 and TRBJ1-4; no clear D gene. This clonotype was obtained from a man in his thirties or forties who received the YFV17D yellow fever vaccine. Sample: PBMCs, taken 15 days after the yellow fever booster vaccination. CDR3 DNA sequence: TGTGCCAGCAAAGGGTCAACTAATGAAAAACTGTTTTTT. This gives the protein CASKGSTNEKLFF. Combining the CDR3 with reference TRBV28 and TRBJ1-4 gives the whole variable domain DVKVTQSSRYLVKRTGEKVFLECVQDMDHENMFWYRQDPGLGLRLIYFSYDVKMKEKGDIPEGYSVSREKKERFSLILESASTNQTSMYLCASKGSTNEKLFFGSGTQLSVL.